Listed below are T cell receptor beta chains from one sample, sequenced in a study of patients and donors after allogeneic stem cell transplantation. TCRdb re-analysed the RT-PCR reads in MiXCR, keeping a single row per CDR3 protein. The top ten clones hold approximately 5.9% of a sample with some 960,000 distinct CDR3 sequences, over 15% of them seen once. Specimen: blood, either unsorted or a sorted T cell fraction (not recorded which). Source of these receptors: a human donor who was either an allogeneic HSCT recipient or a stem cell or donor lymphocyte infusion donor (not recorded which). It is not recorded whose cells these are; they may come from a transplant donor. Both conserved end residues are part of each CDR3. The D gene is left open where the match is weak. Clone size is shown for a subset of rows, as once, few, many or a class of expanded clone.

abundance	v_gene	j_gene	len	d_gene	CDR3aa	CDR3nt
many	TRBV12-3/TRBV12-4	TRBJ1-1	15	.	CASSSPRRGNTEAFF	TGTGCCAGCAGTTCCCCGAGACGGGGGAACACTGAAGCTTTCTTT
.	TRBV7-8	TRBJ2-7	15	.	CASSSRVAGEGEQYF	TGTGCCAGCAGCTCGAGGGTGGCAGGGGAGGGCGAGCAGTACTTC
few	TRBV5-1	TRBJ2-5	15	.	CASSLLPNLGETQYF	TGCGCCAGCAGCTTGCTGCCTAATCTCGGGGAGACCCAGTACTTC
.	TRBV5-4	TRBJ2-1	12	.	CASRRDSNEQFF	TGTGCCAGCAGGAGGGACTCCAATGAGCAGTTCTTC
few	TRBV6-1	TRBJ1-2	15	TRBD1	CASSEARGPNYGYTF	TGTGCCAGCAGTGAAGCCAGGGGGCCCAACTATGGCTACACCTTC
few	TRBV6-4	TRBJ2-7	17	TRBD1	CASSDPLTGTETYEQYF	TGTGCCAGCAGTGACCCATTAACCGGGACAGAAACCTACGAGCAGTACTTC
.	TRBV6-4	TRBJ2-2	15	.	CASSSGTSTTGELFF	TGTGCCAGCAGTTCCGGGACGTCCACCACCGGGGAGCTGTTTTTT
.	TRBV4-3	TRBJ2-1	18	TRBD2	CASSQARPGLAEYNEQFF	TGCGCCAGCAGCCAGGCACGACCGGGACTAGCAGAATACAATGAGCAGTTCTTC
few	TRBV27	TRBJ2-7	16	.	CASSLGPSVVGYEQYF	TGTGCCAGCAGTTTAGGACCTTCGGTGGTGGGGTACGAGCAGTACTTC
.	TRBV5-1	TRBJ2-1	16	.	CASSLAGAGFGNEQFF	TGCGCCAGCAGCTTGGCCGGTGCGGGATTTGGCAATGAGCAGTTCTTC
.	TRBV5-1	TRBJ2-7	16	.	CASSLGAGRGTYEQYF	TGCGCCAGCAGCTTGGGGGCAGGGCGAGGAACCTACGAGCAGTACTTC
.	TRBV11-3	TRBJ2-7	15	TRBD1	CASGSTGGFSYEQYF	TGTGCCAGCGGATCGACAGGGGGATTTTCCTACGAGCAGTACTTC
few	TRBV20-1	TRBJ2-7	15	.	CSARLRGGPSYEQYF	TGCAGTGCTAGACTACGCGGCGGCCCCTCCTACGAGCAGTACTTC
many	TRBV5-1	TRBJ2-3	14	.	CASSFYRAADTQYF	TGCGCCAGCAGCTTTTACAGGGCTGCAGATACGCAGTATTTT
few	TRBV12-3/TRBV12-4	TRBJ2-3	16	.	CASSLGRALGTDTQYF	TGTGCCAGCAGTTTAGGGCGAGCCTTGGGTACAGATACGCAGTATTTT
few	TRBV4-2	TRBJ2-3	15	TRBD2	CASSQGLADTDTQYF	TGTGCCAGCAGCCAGGGACTAGCGGACACAGATACGCAGTATTTT
many	TRBV12-3/TRBV12-4	TRBJ1-1	15	TRBD1	CASTQTGGLQTEAFF	TGTGCCAGCACTCAGACAGGGGGCCTACAAACTGAAGCTTTCTTT
.	TRBV15	TRBJ1-5	16	.	CATSRDDKGNNQPQHF	TGTGCCACCAGCAGAGATGACAAGGGTAACAATCAGCCCCAGCATTTT